This T cell receptor beta chain stems from a study of OX40 agonist ivuxolimab in advanced cancers. For context, the study as a whole: The costimulatory receptor OX40 (CD134) was targeted by ivuxolimab, a fully human IgG2 agonistic monoclonal antibody. Among the roughly 50 dose-escalation patients, approximately 20 had hepatocellular carcinoma, roughly 15 melanoma, 9 renal cell carcinoma and 9 head and neck cancer. The paper covers the monotherapy dose-escalation part of the phase I ivuxolimab trial, which included N of about 56 patients. A male proportion of roughly 80% and a mean age of roughly 55 years, ranging from 23 to 79, were recorded for the dose-escalation cohort. Prior anti-PD-1, anti-PD-L1 or anti-CTLA-4 therapy was permitted, and about two fifths of dose-escalation patients had received checkpoint inhibitors. Intravenous ivuxolimab was administered to patients every 2 weeks at six dose levels: 0.01, 0.1, 0.3, 1.5, 3 and 10 mg/kg. Peripheral TCRbeta sequencing was intended to test whether TCR sequence diversity was altered and clonal T-cell expansion was caused by ivuxolimab. Partial responses occurred in three dose-escalation patients, of whom one had hepatocellular carcinoma and two had cutaneous melanoma.

Patients with autoimmune disease history or receiving systemic immunosuppression were excluded from the trial. Peripheral blood for TCR sequencing was collected from all dose cohorts at baseline, on cycle 4 day 1, and on cycle 7 day 1. Samples were obtained from an open-label, multicenter, first-in-human phase I dose-escalation trial of ivuxolimab. Adults with locally advanced or metastatic head and neck squamous cell, hepatocellular, melanoma or renal cell carcinoma were enrolled in the trial. Before TCR sequencing, CD4+ T cells and CD8+ T cells were sorted from peripheral blood as separate populations. In the germline V gene (reference sequence), CDR1 corresponds to LNHDA and CDR2 to SQIVND. V sheds 5 bases and J sheds 4 bases, leaving 12 bases between their ends. CDR3 length: 13 amino acids, cysteine to phenylalanine. The retained sequence is limited to the CDR3, 39 bases, with the frame set at the first base.

This clone was counted between two and nine times. What antigen it recognizes has not been identified. No much larger clone exists at a distance of one base, and base qualities are not known. The full study reports these points: Clonal expansion of both CD4+ and CD8+ blood T cells was observed from baseline to week 6 at doses 0.1 to 3.0 mg/kg. Antigen specificity was not determined for the clonally expanded peripheral T cells. In partial responders in the 0.1-3.0 mg/kg groups, normalized peripheral clonal expansion was found to be among the lowest, especially among CD8+ T cells. On average, CD8+ T cells showed more expanded clones than CD4+ T cells after ivuxolimab. Low levels of normalized T-cell clonal expansion were also seen in some patients who did not respond.

To sequence the TCRbeta CDR3 region, genomic DNA was isolated from the sorted cells. The immunoSEQ Assay was used to sequence the TCRbeta CDR3 regions. Not all clones reach the TCRdb copy of this immuneACCESS table, which keeps in-frame sequences only. Checked studies attribute under half of the gap to unresolved V genes and leave the rest unexplained. For this sample there are fewer than 90,000 clones; 70% to 90% appear just once. Of the sample, approximately 0.26% falls within the top ten clones. The receptor was isolated from an adult with an advanced solid tumor such as melanoma, head and neck, liver or kidney cancer. This specimen consisted of CD4+ or CD8+ T cells sorted from blood, obtained in a trial of the OX40 agonist ivuxolimab. The chain couples TRBV19 to TRBJ2-7; TRBD2 could be the D gene, as 5 bases match. This receptor carries the CDR3 CASSPRTVYEQYF. The bases read TGTGCCAGTAGTCCAAGGACTGTGTACGAGCAGTACTTC.